These 15 T cell receptor beta chains came from one sample sequenced in a study of blood T cell repertoires in COVID-19. Clones were read by immunoSEQ multiplex PCR, and TCRdb kept only the in-frame ones, dropping some. The sample lists some 300,000 clones; 85% to 90% were seen once. Sequencing was performed on peripheral blood. Every receptor here comes from a woman aged 40-49 years with COVID-19, enrolled during active disease.

V and J are TRBV6-5 and TRBJ2-3; 7 bases fit TRBD1. The CDR3 consists of 15 residues. V was pared by 4 bases and J by 2 bases, with 6 bases of the junction left unmatched. Germline values: CDR1 MNHEY, CDR2 SVGAGI. CDR3 DNA: TGTGCCAGCAGTTGGGCCGGGACAGACACAGATACGCAGTATTTT. Translation: CASSWAGTDTDTQYF.

The rearrangement uses TRBV9 and TRBJ1-2; 9 bases match TRBD1. The germline V gene has CDR1 SGDLS and CDR2 YYNGEE. The CDR3 extends over 15 amino acids. Trimming removed 2 bases from V and 5 bases from J; junction bases left unmatched: 7. The CDR3 DNA reads as TGTGCCAGCAGCGTCGTGGGACAGGGAAAATATGGCTACACCTTC. Translated, it gives CASSVVGQGKYGYTF.

This chain links TRBV28 with TRBJ2-7; perhaps TRBD2 as D (5 bases). The germline gives CDR1 MDHEN, CDR2 SYDVKM. V was trimmed by 4 bases and J by 4 bases, leaving 8 bases between them. The CDR3 runs to 12 residues. This CDR3 reads CASSSDLYEQYF. The CDR3 DNA follows: TGTGCCAGCAGTTCGGACTTGTACGAGCAGTACTTC.

V usage is TRBV19 and J usage is TRBJ2-2; tentative D call: TRBD1 (6 bases). CDR1 is LNHDA and CDR2 is SQIVND in the germline V gene (reference sequence). Trimming took off 4 bases at V and 3 bases at J, with 12 bases between the two ends. The CDR3 loop spans 15 amino acids. CDR3 loop: CASSRTDGYTGELFF. As DNA, the CDR3 is TGTGCCAGTAGTAGGACAGATGGTTACACCGGGGAGCTGTTTTTT. The whole variable domain, filled in from reference TRBV19 and TRBJ2-2, reads DGGITQSPKYLFRKEGQNVTLSCEQNLNHDAMYWYRQDPGQGLRLIYYSQIVNDFQKGDIAEGYSVSREKKESFPLTVTSAQKNPTAFYLCASSRTDGYTGELFFGEGSRLTVL.

This clone was observed once. The chain uses TRBV10-3 and TRBJ1-1; D is ambiguous. Trimming removed 2 bases from V and 6 bases from J, with 13 bases in between. The CDR3 length is 14 residues. The germline gives CDR1 ENHRY, CDR2 SYGVKD. CDR3 protein: CAISEGTRRAEAFF. The CDR3, as DNA: TGTGCCATCAGTGAGGGTACAAGGAGAGCTGAAGCTTTCTTT.

The V and J genes are TRBV6-1 and TRBJ1-1; D is possibly TRBD1 (6 bases). The V and J ends lost 2 bases and 5 bases respectively, with 15 bases between them. Germline CDR1 is MNHNS and CDR2 is SASEGT. The CDR3 spans 15 residues. The CDR3 DNA follows: TGTGCCAGCAGTGAACTCGGGGGGGGCGCGACTGAAGCTTTCTTT. It specifies CASSELGGGATEAFF.

The chain recombines TRBV9 with TRBJ2-7; TRBD2 might be the D (5 bases). The CDR3 length is 15 residues. From germline, CDR1 is SGDLS and CDR2 YYNGEE. V was cut by 0 bases and J by 2 bases, with 12 bases left in between. DNA of the CDR3: TGTGCCAGCAGCGTAGACCCGGAGGTTACCTACGAGCAGTACTTC. Residues: CASSVDPEVTYEQYF.

The chain recombines TRBV19 with TRBJ1-5; perhaps TRBD1 as D (6 bases). CDR1 and CDR2 (germline): LNHDA, SQIVND (reference sequence). The CDR3 contains 15 residues. Deletions cut 7 bases from V and 6 bases from J, with 19 bases between. Here the CDR3 reads CASTRNGQGGQPQHF. The CDR3 coding sequence is TGTGCCAGTACTCGTAACGGACAAGGGGGTCAGCCCCAGCATTTT.

The rearrangement joins TRBV6-5 to TRBJ2-2; D possibly corresponds to TRBD1 (6 bases). The germline V gene has CDR1 MNHEY and CDR2 SVGAGI. Trimming cost V 6 bases and J 4 bases, with 12 bases left between them. The CDR3 runs to 14 residues. In DNA form, the CDR3 reads TGTGCCAGCAGAGACCTACAGGGCACCGGGGAGCTGTTTTTT. This codes for CASRDLQGTGELFF.

V gene TRBV5-6 combines with J gene TRBJ1-5; no reliable D call. V was trimmed by 3 bases and J by 5 bases, leaving 9 bases between them. The CDR3 length is 13 residues. Germline V gene data show CDR1 as SGHDT and CDR2 as YYEEEE. CDR3 nucleotides: TGTGCCAGCAGCTCGGAGCCCGATCAGCCCCAGCATTTT. Translated: CASSSEPDQPQHF.

This chain links TRBV5-4 with TRBJ1-4; D gene uncertain. V was cut by 6 bases and J by 5 bases, with 20 bases left in between. The CDR3 is 16 residues long. Germline assignment: CDR1 SGHNT and CDR2 YYREEE (reference sequence). The CDR3: CASTSRPGSPNEKLFF. The CDR3 nucleotides are TGTGCCAGCACCTCGAGGCCCGGATCCCCGAATGAAAAACTGTTTTTT.

The table lists this clone with a few counts. This chain connects TRBV19 to TRBJ1-6, with a tentative D call TRBD1 (5 bases). Germline V lookup: CDR1 LNHDA, CDR2 SQIVND (reference sequence). V shed 8 bases and J shed 8 bases, with 10 bases lying between them. This CDR3 comprises 12 residues. This CDR3 is CASSGDYSPLHF. DNA for the CDR3: TGTGCCAGTTCGGGGGATTATTCACCCCTCCACTTT. Complete variable domain (other parts from reference TRBV19 and TRBJ1-6): DGGITQSPKYLFRKEGQNVTLSCEQNLNHDAMYWYRQDPGQGLRLIYYSQIVNDFQKGDIAEGYSVSREKKESFPLTVTSAQKNPTAFYLCASSGDYSPLHFGNGTRLTVT.

The chain uses TRBV5-1 and TRBJ2-2; 7 positions match TRBD2. From germline, CDR1 is SGHRS and CDR2 YFSETQ. The CDR3 length is 16 residues. J gave up 4 bases and V 0 bases, and 6 bases lay outside the gene matches. CDR3 loop: CASSLAGGWSTGELFF. CDR3 nucleotide sequence: TGCGCCAGCAGCTTGGCGGGGGGTTGGTCCACCGGGGAGCTGTTTTTT.

The V and J genes are TRBV28 and TRBJ1-1; D not resolved. Germline CDR1 is MDHEN and CDR2 is SYDVKM. V dropped 1 base and J dropped 10 bases, with 10 bases sitting between them. There are 12 residues in the CDR3. DNA for the CDR3: TGTGCCAGCAGTTTATATCCGGGAAGAGCTTTCTTT. It specifies CASSLYPGRAFF.

The genes are TRBV15 and TRBJ1-1; D is possibly TRBD1 (5 bases). Germline lookup yields CDR1 LNHNV and CDR2 YYDKDF (reference sequence). Trimming took 0 bases from V and 3 from J, leaving 11 bases between them. The CDR3 consists of 15 residues. The chain's CDR3 is CATSRDYGGDTEAFF. The CDR3 coding sequence is TGTGCCACCAGCAGAGATTACGGAGGGGACACTGAAGCTTTCTTT.